The 24 T cell receptor beta chains reported below all come from one sample, sequenced in a study of blood T cells in healthy people across ages. For the second PCR, which ran for about 6 to 11 cycles, a sample-barcoded 5' primer and a J-beta primer mix were used. TCRdb re-called the 5' RACE reads with MiXCR, one entry per CDR3 protein. Of roughly 800,000 distinct CDR3 sequences listed, roughly 64% are singletons. Sequencing input: blood. These receptors were obtained from a man aged 30-40 years in good health.

CDR3 sequence (DNA): TGCAGTGCTAGAGGGACTAGCGGGAACCCCCATGCTAGCACAGATACGCAGTATTTT. Its protein is CSARGTSGNPHASTDTQYF. The V call is TRBV20-1, the J call TRBJ2-3, with 12 bases fitting TRBD2. CDR1 and CDR2 (germline): DFQATT, SNEGSKA (reference sequence). The trim removed 1 base at V and 0 bases at J, leaving 11 bases unmatched. The CDR3 is made up of 19 amino acids.

This chain links TRBV20-1 with TRBJ2-1; D not resolved. The CDR3 sequence is 11 residues long. The germline V gene encodes CDR1 DFQATT and CDR2 SNEGSKA (reference sequence). Trimming took off 3 bases at V and 6 bases at J, with 6 bases between the two ends. Here the CDR3 reads CSARSINEQFF. The CDR3 DNA reads TGCAGTGCTAGGTCAATCAATGAGCAGTTCTTC.

The chain links TRBV2 to TRBJ2-5, with unresolved D. The DNA end favors TRBJ2-4, so the J call may be wrong. The germline CDR1 and CDR2 sequences are SNHLY and FYNNEI. The CDR3 runs to 11 residues. The CDR3 spells CASSGQTIQYF. DNA of the CDR3: TGTGCCAGCAGTGGGCAGACCATTCAGTACTTC.

V and J are TRBV2 and TRBJ1-2; D perhaps matches TRBD1 (5 bases). CDR3 length equals 14 residues. Germline V CDR1 and CDR2: SNHLY, FYNNEI. V lost 4 bases to trimming and J lost 8 bases, with 17 bases between them. This chain's CDR3 is CASSVRGAVEGYTF. CDR3 nucleotide sequence: TGTGCCAGCAGTGTGAGGGGAGCGGTAGAAGGCTACACCTTC.

The J gene is TRBJ2-6, the V gene TRBV27; possibly TRBD2 for D (6 bases). The CDR3 runs to 14 residues. The germline gives CDR1 MNHEY, CDR2 SMNVEV (reference sequence). Trimming removed 9 bases at V and 0 bases at J, with 9 bases between. The CDR3 coding sequence is TGTGCCAGTCCGGGGGTCTCTGGGGCCAACGTCCTGACTTTC. Protein: CASPGVSGANVLTF.

The CDR3 sequence is CASSPDGANYGYTF. The CDR3 DNA follows: TGTGCCAGCAGCCCCGACGGAGCTAACTATGGCTACACCTTC. V gene TRBV7-9 combines with J gene TRBJ1-2; D uncertain. The V end was cut by 5 bases, the J end by 0 bases, with 10 bases between. The CDR3 spans 14 residues. Germline V gives CDR1 SEHNR, CDR2 FQNEAQ (reference sequence).

The V gene is TRBV29-1, the J gene TRBJ2-1, with 9 bases fitting TRBD2. CDR3 length: 14 residues. V lost 7 bases and J lost 8; bases outside the gene matches: 12. The V gene's germline CDR1 is SQVTM and CDR2 ANQGSEA. The CDR3 protein is CSADGTSFLDEQFF. CDR3 bases: TGCAGCGCCGACGGGACTAGCTTTTTGGATGAGCAGTTCTTC.

This clonotype occurred many times. This rearrangement joins TRBV18 to TRBJ2-5; the D gene is possibly TRBD2 (5 bases). CDR3 length: 12 amino acids. Looked up from germline, CDR1 is KGHSH and CDR2 is LQKENI. Trimming took 3 bases from V and 5 from J, leaving 7 bases between them. The CDR3 region is CASSPSGETQYF. CDR3 in DNA: TGTGCCAGCTCACCGTCGGGGGAGACCCAGTACTTC.

The J gene is TRBJ2-4, the V gene TRBV27; 8 bases fit TRBD1. Gene TRBJ2-7 matches the end of the DNA better, so the J call may be wrong. From germline, CDR1 is MNHEY and CDR2 SMNVEV (reference sequence). The length of the CDR3 is 16 residues. CDR3 sequence: CASSFVRTGGNYEQYF. For the CDR3, the DNA is TGTGCCAGCAGTTTCGTCAGAACAGGGGGAAACTACGAGCAGTACTTC.

CDR3 protein: CASSQERFRGQYF. The CDR3 nucleotides read TGTGCCAGCAGCCAAGAGAGGTTTCGTGGGCAGTATTTT. V gene TRBV3-1 combines with J gene TRBJ2-3; no clear D. There are 13 residues in the CDR3. Germline V gives CDR1 LGHDT, CDR2 YNNKEL (reference sequence). V lost 0 bases and J 11 bases, leaving 12 bases between the germline ends.

CDR3 amino acids: CASRISRPSSYNSPLHF. CDR3 sequence (DNA): TGTGCCAGCAGAATTAGCAGACCGAGCTCCTATAATTCACCCCTCCACTTT. The chain couples TRBV2 to TRBJ1-6; no clear D. V was clipped by 6 bases and J by 0 bases, with 15 bases between them. The germline gives CDR1 SNHLY, CDR2 FYNNEI. The CDR3 loop spans 17 amino acids.

The J gene is TRBJ2-5, the V gene TRBV2; TRBD1 matches at 8 bases. V shed 4 bases and J 11 bases; nucleotides not matched to a gene: 9. Germline V gene data show CDR1 as SNHLY and CDR2 as FYNNEI. The CDR3 loop spans 13 amino acids. CDR3 sequence reads: CASSADRAGEQYF. DNA for the CDR3: TGTGCCAGCAGTGCGGACAGGGCTGGGGAGCAGTACTTC.

The V and J genes are TRBV30 and TRBJ2-5; the D is unclear. The CDR3 is made up of 14 amino acids. Trimming left V 2 bases short and J 3 bases short, with 13 bases between. Germline CDR1 is GTSNPN and CDR2 is SVGIG (reference sequence). This CDR3 reads CAWSPSSVEETQYF. Here the CDR3 DNA reads TGTGCCTGGAGTCCTTCCTCTGTGGAAGAGACCCAGTACTTC.

The CDR3 region has the DNA TGTGCCAGCAGCCACGAACGGGAAGCTTTCTTT. Protein sequence: CASSHEREAFF. The gene calls are TRBV3-1 and TRBJ1-1; D gene unclear. This CDR3 comprises 11 residues. The V and J ends lost 3 bases and 8 bases respectively, with 7 bases between them. Germline CDR1 LGHDT, CDR2 YNNKEL (reference sequence).

The V gene is TRBV18, the J gene TRBJ1-2; the match to TRBD1 covers 7 bases. The CDR3 totals 15 residues. Trimming at V came to 6 bases and at J to 5 bases, leaving 12 bases not matched to a gene. Germline-derived CDR1 and CDR2 are KGHSH and LQKENI. CDR3 in amino acids: CASSPDRDRLYGYTF. Here the CDR3 DNA reads TGTGCCAGCTCCCCAGACCGGGACAGATTGTATGGCTACACCTTC.

The chain couples TRBV4-1 to TRBJ2-5; D is ambiguous. V shed 1 base and J shed 5 bases, with 8 bases lying between them. The CDR3 contains 13 residues. Germline CDR1 reads MGHRA; CDR2 reads YSYEKL. CDR3 residues: CASSQANEETQYF. Written as DNA, the CDR3 is TGCGCCAGCAGCCAAGCGAACGAGGAGACCCAGTACTTC.

This sequence joins TRBV2 and TRBJ2-1; D is unclear. Deletions cut 4 bases from V and 4 bases from J, with 8 bases between. There are 13 residues in the CDR3. Germline lookup yields CDR1 SNHLY and CDR2 FYNNEI. The CDR3 DNA is TGTGCCAGCAGTGGGTCAGAATACAATGAGCAGTTCTTC. This codes for CASSGSEYNEQFF.

V usage is TRBV5-1 and J usage is TRBJ1-5; 7 nucleotides agree with TRBD1. V lost 0 bases and J lost 7; bases outside the gene matches: 7. Germline V CDR1 and CDR2: SGHRS, YFSETQ. The CDR3 is 15 residues long. CDR3 bases: TGCGCCAGCAGCTTGGAGGGGGCCGAGGGGCAGCCCCAGCATTTT. It translates to CASSLEGAEGQPQHF.

This clonotype showed up just a few times. The chain couples TRBV7-9 to TRBJ1-2; no reliable D call. This CDR3 has 8 residues. Between the trimmed V and J ends, which lost 10 bases and 8 bases, there was a span of 5 bases. CDR1 and CDR2 (germline): SEHNR, FQNEAQ (reference sequence). DNA for the CDR3: TGTGCCACCGGGGGCTACACCTTC. Translating gives CATGGYTF.

The rearrangement uses TRBV10-2 and TRBJ1-4; tentatively, D is TRBD1 (5 bases). The germline CDR1 and CDR2 sequences are WSHSY and SAAADI. The CDR3 contains 14 residues. Trimming left V 7 bases short and J 4 bases short, with 13 bases between. In DNA, the CDR3 is TGCGCCAGCATAGGTGGACAAAATAATGAAAAACTGTTTTTT. This sequence encodes CASIGGQNNEKLFF.

The genes are TRBV12-3 or TRBV12-4 and TRBJ2-5; D unclear. Gene TRBJ2-7 matches the end of the DNA better, so the J call may be wrong. The CDR3 consists of 9 residues. CDR3 sequence reads: CATLREQYF. CDR3 bases: TGTGCCACCCTCCGCGAGCAGTACTTC.

Written as DNA, the CDR3 is TGCGCCAGCAGCTTTCCGGGACAGAAGAACACCGGGGAGCTGTTTTTT. Residues: CASSFPGQKNTGELFF. The rearrangement joins TRBV5-1 to TRBJ2-2, with 7 bases lining up with TRBD1. CDR1 and CDR2 (germline): SGHRS, YFSETQ. J lost 1 base, V lost 2 bases, and 5 bases had no gene match. The CDR3 totals 16 residues.

The chain employs TRBV2 and TRBJ1-1; 8 nucleotides agree with TRBD1. This CDR3 contains 11 residues. Germline CDR1 and CDR2: SNHLY and FYNNEI. J gave up 11 bases and V 10 bases, and 9 bases lay outside the gene matches. CDR3 sequence reads: CATSLDRVAFF. The CDR3 DNA reads as TGTGCCACCTCCTTGGACAGGGTGGCTTTCTTT.

V is TRBV6-1 and J is TRBJ2-1, with TRBD1 identical over 7 bases. V lost 8 bases, J lost 6 bases, and 16 bases stayed unmatched. Germline-derived CDR1 and CDR2 are MNHNS and SASEGT. The CDR3 covers 16 residues. The CDR3 DNA reads TGTGCCAGCTCTATCTGGGGGACAGCCAGAGCCAATGAGCAGTTCTTC. This codes for CASSIWGTARANEQFF.